This record concerns one TCR beta chain sequence. Its antigen is as yet unknown. The CDR3 runs to 14 residues. With 6 bases clipped from V and 4 bases from J, the junction kept 9 bases outside the gene matches. CDR1 is MDHEN, CDR2 SYDVKM, per germline. Time point here: inflamed ileum from the surgical specimen. The data derive from a study of T cell repertoires in ileal Crohn's disease. In the study overall: About half received postoperative treatment, some 11 with thiopurines and around 18 anti-TNF. About 490 nanograms of biopsy DNA per sample underwent TCRB immunosequencing.

The repertoire was sequenced with immunoSEQ multiplex PCR; TCRdb's copy has only in-frame clones and lacks some. The top ten clones hold around 7.1% of a sample with about 16,000 clones, more than 85% of them seen once. General study results and limits: Compared with non-smokers, active smokers at surgery showed more clonal expansions. Clonality above 26.8% at surgery always came with endoscopic recurrence.

Material: ileal tissue. The origin of this receptor is an adult with Crohn's disease. The chain joins TRBV28 to TRBJ2-7; 7 nucleotides line up with TRBD1. CDR3 region: CASSTPTGWYEQYF. For the CDR3, the DNA is TGTGCCAGCAGCACCCCGACAGGGTGGTACGAGCAGTACTTC.